Shown below are 20 T cell receptor beta chains from a single sample sequenced in a study of cytomegalovirus exposure and HLA in healthy donors. PCR was performed using 60 Vbeta and 13 Jbeta primers. Profiling relied on immunoSEQ multiplex PCR, and the TCRdb table lists in-frame clones only, not all of them. The sample carries 190,000 or so clones, around 81% recorded once. Sequencing was done on a sample of PBMCs. The receptors were sampled from a woman aged 45 to 65 in good health and CMV-seropositive.

This clone was found a few times. The rearrangement joins TRBV6-5 to TRBJ1-1; the D is unclear. The CDR3 covers 13 residues. Germline loops: CDR1 MNHEY, CDR2 SVGAGI. V gave up 6 bases and J gave up 3 bases, with 11 bases separating them. CDR3 nucleotides: TGTGCCAGCAGCCGGGTACGGGACACTGAAGCTTTCTTT. Protein: CASSRVRDTEAFF.

This sequence joins TRBV4-1 and TRBJ1-1; possibly TRBD1 for D (6 bases). Germline V gene lookup returns CDR1 MGHRA and CDR2 YSYEKL. V was pared by 1 base and J by 2 bases, with 11 bases between. The CDR3 covers 15 residues. The CDR3 DNA is TGCGCCAGCAGCCAAGTAGAGACAGGAAACACTGAAGCTTTCTTT. It codes for CASSQVETGNTEAFF.

This chain links TRBV7-2 with TRBJ2-3; TRBD2 matches 8 bases. This CDR3 has 15 amino acids. The J segment lost 11 bases and the V segment lost 0 bases, leaving 10 bases of the junction unmatched. Germline V gene lookup returns CDR1 SGHTA and CDR2 FQGNSA. The CDR3 bases are TGTGCCAGCAGCTTAGCCGACCCGGGAGGGACACGGCAGTATTTT. It specifies CASSLADPGGTRQYF.

For this clone: Sequence at one end of the junction differs from germline and may be a read error. The J gene is TRBJ2-4, the V gene TRBV18, with D possibly TRBD2 on 5 matching bases. The CDR3 loop spans 13 amino acids. CDR1 KGHSH and CDR2 LQKENI come from the germline V gene. The CDR3 spells CASSPTPSTAADF. The CDR3 DNA follows: TGTGCCAGCTCACCAACTCCGAGTACAGCAGCGGACTTC.

V and J are TRBV19 and TRBJ2-7, with 9 bases lining up with TRBD1. The CDR3 contains 14 residues. Trimming cost V 3 bases and J 7 bases; bases outside gene matches: 7. CDR1 LNHDA and CDR2 SQIVND come from the germline V gene (reference sequence). CDR3: CASSMQQGAEEQYF. The CDR3 nucleotides are TGTGCCAGTAGTATGCAACAGGGGGCGGAGGAGCAGTACTTC.

This chain connects TRBV10-3 to TRBJ2-7, with D unresolved. Looked up from germline, CDR1 is ENHRY and CDR2 is SYGVKD. V was cut by 9 bases and J by 2 bases, with 17 bases left in between. This CDR3 region has 14 residues. As DNA, the CDR3 is TGTGCCATGAGCGCACACCTGGGTGCCTACGAGCAGTACTTC. Translation: CAMSAHLGAYEQYF.

The V and J genes are TRBV27 and TRBJ1-6; D gene unclear. Germline V gives CDR1 MNHEY, CDR2 SMNVEV (reference sequence). This CDR3 region has 17 residues. The germline V and J ends were trimmed by 2 bases and 1 base, with 12 bases remaining between them. The CDR3 reads CASSLMAGLSYNSPLHF. The CDR3 DNA is TGTGCCAGCAGTTTAATGGCGGGTCTGTCCTATAATTCACCCCTCCACTTT.

V and J are TRBV5-1 and TRBJ2-7; D might be TRBD2 (6 bases). CDR3 size: 13 residues. The V end was cut by 3 bases, the J end by 4 bases, with 11 bases between. Germline CDR1 is SGHRS and CDR2 is YFSETQ. CDR3 region: CASSSFGGYEQYF. CDR3 nucleotide sequence: TGCGCCAGCAGCTCATTCGGGGGTTACGAGCAGTACTTC.

The chain joins TRBV7-2 to TRBJ2-2; no firm D call. The germline gives CDR1 SGHTA, CDR2 FQGNSA. This CDR3 is 13 amino acids long. V was clipped by 3 bases and J by 5 bases, with 7 bases between them. CDR3 sequence: CASSFLRTGELFF. CDR3 nucleotide sequence: TGTGCCAGCAGCTTCTTACGGACCGGGGAGCTGTTTTTT.

This rearrangement joins TRBV5-1 to TRBJ2-3; 11 bases map to TRBD2. The CDR3 loop spans 16 amino acids. In germline, CDR1 is SGHRS, CDR2 YFSETQ. V lost 2 bases, J lost 4 bases, and 6 bases stayed unmatched. The CDR3 is CASSLPGLAASDTQYF. CDR3 nucleotide sequence: TGCGCCAGCAGCTTACCGGGACTAGCGGCCTCAGATACGCAGTATTTT.

As to this clone: The sample contains more than one DNA sequence encoding this CDR3. This rearrangement joins TRBV7-9 to TRBJ1-1, with D unresolved. The ends were cut back, 8 bases at V and 4 bases at J, with 11 bases in the middle. The length of the CDR3 is 12 residues. From germline, CDR1 is SEHNR and CDR2 FQNEAQ (reference sequence). The CDR3 sequence is CASGRSGTEAFF. As DNA, the CDR3 is TGTGCCAGCGGGCGCAGCGGCACTGAAGCTTTCTTT.

V is TRBV4-1 and J is TRBJ2-4; 7 nucleotides align to TRBD1. Trimming cost V 3 bases and J 0 bases; bases outside gene matches: 5. The CDR3 is made up of 16 amino acids. CDR1 and CDR2 (germline): MGHRA, YSYEKL. The CDR3 is CASSHNRGIAKNIQYF. The CDR3 DNA reads TGCGCCAGCAGCCATAACAGGGGAATAGCCAAAAACATTCAGTACTTC.

This sequence joins TRBV4-3 and TRBJ1-4; possibly TRBD1 for D (5 bases). The V gene lost 1 base and the J gene lost 0 bases, with 18 bases spanning the gap. Germline V gene lookup returns CDR1 LGHNA and CDR2 YSLEER. This CDR3 is 19 amino acids long. This chain's CDR3 is CASSQAALWGAATNEKLFF. In DNA, the CDR3 is TGCGCCAGCAGCCAAGCCGCCCTTTGGGGCGCCGCAACTAATGAAAAACTGTTTTTT.

The rearrangement uses TRBV7-7 and TRBJ2-5, with 7 bases fitting TRBD2. The V segment lost 4 bases and the J segment 4 bases; nucleotides outside the gene matches: 6. The CDR3 has 14 amino acids. Germline V gene sequence: CDR1 SSHAT, CDR2 FNYEAQ (reference sequence). The DNA for the CDR3 is TGTGCCAGCAGCTATGCGGGGGAGGGAGAGACCCAGTACTTC. Protein sequence: CASSYAGEGETQYF.

The rearrangement joins TRBV30 to TRBJ2-5, with D possibly TRBD2 on 7 matching bases. V was shortened by 8 bases and J by 5 bases, with 12 bases between the two germline ends. Per the germline V gene, CDR1 is GTSNPN and CDR2 is SVGIG (reference sequence). The CDR3 totals 11 residues. CDR3 protein: CARGGRETQYF. The CDR3 nucleotides are TGTGCCAGGGGGGGGCGGGAGACCCAGTACTTC.

Only one count was recorded for this clone. J is TRBJ1-2 and V is TRBV20-1, with D uncertain. The CDR3 has 11 residues. Per the germline V gene, CDR1 is DFQATT and CDR2 is SNEGSKA (reference sequence). V lost 6 bases to trimming and J lost 4 bases, with 9 bases between them. In nucleotides, the CDR3 is TGCAGTGCGGACGGGGTCTATGGCTACACCTTC. Its translation is CSADGVYGYTF.

Written as DNA, the CDR3 is TGTGCCAGCAGCGCCCGGGGGGGGGTTACCTACGAGCAGTACTTC. This gives the protein CASSARGGVTYEQYF. The chain combines TRBV7-8 with TRBJ2-5, with 8 bases aligning to TRBD2. The J call is doubtful: the DNA matches TRBJ2-7 better. Germline CDR1 is SGHVS and CDR2 is FQNEAQ. This CDR3 has 15 residues.

The CDR3 is CASSPEAGQGLYGYTF. The CDR3 DNA sequence: TGTGCCAGCAGCCCGGAAGCAGGGCAGGGACTCTATGGCTACACCTTC. This chain uses TRBV2 with TRBJ1-2, with D possibly being TRBD1 (5 bases). CDR3 length: 16 residues. The ends were cut back, 6 bases at V and 4 bases at J, with 21 bases in the middle. Germline V gene lookup returns CDR1 SNHLY and CDR2 FYNNEI.

The chain is built from TRBV5-1 and TRBJ2-3; 11 positions agree with TRBD2. Germline V lookup: CDR1 SGHRS, CDR2 YFSETQ. This CDR3 contains 14 residues. V gave up 2 bases and J gave up 6 bases; unmatched junction bases: 2. CDR3 sequence (DNA): TGCGCCAGCAGCTTTGGGACTAGCGGTGATACGCAGTATTTT. Translated, it gives CASSFGTSGDTQYF.

Points on this clone: Other DNA sequences in the sample encode the same CDR3. The J gene is TRBJ2-7, the V gene TRBV2, with D uncertain. V gave up 2 bases and J gave up 0 bases, with 5 bases separating them. This CDR3 comprises 13 residues. Germline-derived CDR1 and CDR2 are SNHLY and FYNNEI. The CDR3 nucleotides read TGTGCCAGCAGTGAACTCCTCTCCTACGAGCAGTACTTC. It encodes CASSELLSYEQYF.